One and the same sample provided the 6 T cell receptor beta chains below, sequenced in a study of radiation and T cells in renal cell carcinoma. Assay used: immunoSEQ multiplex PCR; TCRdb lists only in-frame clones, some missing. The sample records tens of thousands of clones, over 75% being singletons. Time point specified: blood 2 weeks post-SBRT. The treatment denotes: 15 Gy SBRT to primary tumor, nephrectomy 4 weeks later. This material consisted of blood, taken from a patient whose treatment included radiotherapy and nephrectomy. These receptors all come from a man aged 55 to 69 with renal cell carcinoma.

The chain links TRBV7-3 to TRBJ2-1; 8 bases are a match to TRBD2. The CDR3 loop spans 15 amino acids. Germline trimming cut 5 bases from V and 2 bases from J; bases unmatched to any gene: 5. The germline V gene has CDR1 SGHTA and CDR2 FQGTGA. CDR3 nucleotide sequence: TGTGCCAGCAGCCCGGTAGCGGGGCCCTACAATGAGCAGTTCTTC. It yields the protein CASSPVAGPYNEQFF.

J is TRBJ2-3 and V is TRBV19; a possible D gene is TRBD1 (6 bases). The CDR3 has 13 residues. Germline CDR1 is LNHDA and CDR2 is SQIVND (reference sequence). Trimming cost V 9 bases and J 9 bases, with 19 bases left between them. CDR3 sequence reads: CASTTGWKETQYF. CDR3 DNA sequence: TGTGCCAGCACCACAGGGTGGAAGGAAACGCAGTATTTT. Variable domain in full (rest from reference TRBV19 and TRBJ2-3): DGGITQSPKYLFRKEGQNVTLSCEQNLNHDAMYWYRQDPGQGLRLIYYSQIVNDFQKGDIAEGYSVSREKKESFPLTVTSAQKNPTAFYLCASTTGWKETQYFGPGTRLTVL.

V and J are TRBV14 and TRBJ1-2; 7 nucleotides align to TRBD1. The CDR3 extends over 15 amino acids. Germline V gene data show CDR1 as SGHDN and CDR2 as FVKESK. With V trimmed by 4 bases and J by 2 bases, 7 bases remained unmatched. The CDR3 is CASSPQGLSNYGYTF. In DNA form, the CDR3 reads TGTGCCAGCAGCCCACAGGGGCTTTCGAACTATGGCTACACCTTC.

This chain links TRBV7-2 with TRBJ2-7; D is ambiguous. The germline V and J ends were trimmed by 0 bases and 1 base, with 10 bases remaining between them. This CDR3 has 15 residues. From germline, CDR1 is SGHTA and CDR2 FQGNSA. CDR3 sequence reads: CASSLAGNPSYEQYF. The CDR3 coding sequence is TGTGCCAGCAGCTTAGCGGGGAACCCATCCTACGAGCAGTACTTC.

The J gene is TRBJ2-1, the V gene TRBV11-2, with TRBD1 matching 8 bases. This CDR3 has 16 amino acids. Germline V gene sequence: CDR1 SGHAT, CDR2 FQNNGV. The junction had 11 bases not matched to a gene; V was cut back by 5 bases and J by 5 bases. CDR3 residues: CASSTFRDRRNNEQFF. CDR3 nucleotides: TGTGCCAGCAGCACTTTCCGGGACAGGCGAAACAATGAGCAGTTCTTC. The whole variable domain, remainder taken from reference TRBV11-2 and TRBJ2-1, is EAGVAQSPRYKIIEKRQSVAFWCNPISGHATLYWYQQILGQGPKLLIQFQNNGVVDDSQLPKDRFSAERLKGVDSTLKIQPAKLEDSAVYLCASSTFRDRRNNEQFFGPGTRLTVL.

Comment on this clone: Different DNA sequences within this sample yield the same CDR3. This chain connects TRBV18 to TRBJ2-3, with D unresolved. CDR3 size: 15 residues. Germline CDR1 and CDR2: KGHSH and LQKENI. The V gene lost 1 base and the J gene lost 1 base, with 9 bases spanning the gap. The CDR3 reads CASSPLQARTDTQYF. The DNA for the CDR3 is TGTGCCAGCTCACCACTCCAGGCCCGCACAGATACGCAGTATTTT.